The sequence of this T cell receptor (beta chain) was determined in a study of blood T cell repertoires in COVID-19. Assay: immunoSEQ multiplex PCR; the TCRdb copy retains only in-frame clones and omits some. The table has about 190,000 clones, 70% to 90% seen once. The CDR3 loop spans 14 amino acids. Germline CDR1 is SGHTA and CDR2 is FQGTGA. The ends were cut back, 2 bases at V and 1 base at J, with 8 bases in the middle. The source is a woman in her seventies with active or convalescent COVID-19. The V call is TRBV7-3, the J call TRBJ2-5; D possibly corresponds to TRBD2 (7 bases). The specimen was peripheral blood. The DNA of the CDR3 is TGTGCCAGCAGCTTAGCGGGGGCCCAAGAGACCCAGTACTTC. Protein product: CASSLAGAQETQYF.